A selection of T cell receptor beta chains follows, all from one sample in a study of patients and donors after allogeneic stem cell transplantation. TCRdb reprocessed the RT-PCR reads via MiXCR and lists one record per CDR3 protein. The data contain roughly 230,000 distinct CDR3 sequences, approximately 14% of them singletons. Sequenced input: blood, either unsorted or a sorted T cell fraction (not recorded which). The receptor set was obtained from a human donor who was either an allogeneic HSCT recipient or a stem cell or donor lymphocyte infusion donor (not recorded which). It is not recorded whose cells these are; they may come from a transplant donor. Both conserved end residues are part of each CDR3. A D gene is named only where the DNA matches it firmly. Size is stated for part of the rows, as once, few or many counts, or as a class when the clone is expanded.

cdr3_aa	cdr3_nt	j_call	clone_size	v_call	d_call
CSAPRDGQETQYF	TGCAGTGCTCCCCGGGACGGTCAAGAGACCCAGTACTTC	TRBJ2-5	once	TRBV20-1	.
CASSPNYQAGGEQYF	TGTGCCAGCTCACCAAATTATCAGGCGGGAGGGGAGCAGTACTTC	TRBJ2-7	.	TRBV18	TRBD2
CATKVLGATPEAFF	TGTGCCACAAAGGTTCTGGGGGCAACTCCTGAAGCTTTCTTT	TRBJ1-1	.	TRBV3-1	.
CASSLDAGASTDTQYF	TGCGCCAGCAGCTTGGACGCAGGAGCTAGCACAGATACGCAGTATTTT	TRBJ2-3	.	TRBV5-1	.
CASSLRGVSGPRGEKLFF	TGCGCCAGCAGCTTGAGAGGGGTCTCCGGTCCCCGAGGGGAAAAACTGTTTTTT	TRBJ1-4	.	TRBV5-1	.
CASSVGGYQPQHF	TGTGCCAGCAGCGTCGGAGGATACCAGCCCCAGCATTTT	TRBJ1-5	few	TRBV9	.
CASSSLTPGTSGRAEQFF	TGTGCCAGCAGTTCCCTTACCCCCGGGACTAGCGGGAGGGCTGAGCAGTTCTTC	TRBJ2-1	few	TRBV27	TRBD2
CASSATGLGNQPQHF	TGTGCCAGCAGCGCGACAGGGTTAGGCAATCAGCCCCAGCATTTT	TRBJ1-5	few	TRBV7-2	TRBD1
CSARDLVTGENSPLHF	TGCAGTGCAAGGGACCTTGTGACAGGGGAGAATTCACCCCTCCACTTT	TRBJ1-6	.	TRBV20-1	TRBD1
CASKPRTGPHEQYF	TGTGCCAGCAAGCCCCGGACAGGGCCCCACGAGCAGTACTTC	TRBJ2-7	.	TRBV6-1	TRBD1
CASSRKPNTEAFF	TGTGCCAGCAGCCGAAAACCGAACACTGAAGCTTTCTTT	TRBJ1-1	few	TRBV7-9	.
CASSLSRESDTQYF	TGTGCCAGCAGCTTAAGCAGGGAGTCAGATACGCAGTATTTT	TRBJ2-3	.	TRBV7-9	.
CASSDTGGGTGELFF	TGTGCCAGCAGCGACACAGGGGGCGGGACCGGGGAGCTGTTTTTT	TRBJ2-2	few	TRBV9	TRBD1
CASSEFQSGRNQPQHF	TGTGCCAGCAGTGAGTTCCAGTCAGGTCGCAATCAGCCCCAGCATTTT	TRBJ1-5	many	TRBV2	.
CATRTKGDGTDTQYF	TGTGCCACCCGGACGAAAGGAGACGGCACAGATACGCAGTATTTT	TRBJ2-3	.	TRBV10-3	.
CSVEKGQGLYGYTF	TGCAGCGTTGAAAAAGGACAGGGTCTCTATGGCTACACCTTC	TRBJ1-2	few	TRBV29-1	TRBD1
CATSRVVAGGYEQYF	TGTGCCACCAGCAGAGTTGTGGCAGGGGGCTACGAGCAGTACTTC	TRBJ2-7	few	TRBV15	TRBD1
CASYSGQGPSPLHF	TGTGCCAGCTATTCAGGACAGGGGCCTTCACCCCTCCACTTT	TRBJ1-6	many	TRBV3-1	TRBD1
CASNDRDYGYTF	TGTGCCAGCAATGACAGGGACTATGGCTACACCTTC	TRBJ1-2	few	TRBV2	TRBD1
CASSFDSTGANVLTF	TGTGCCAGCAGCTTCGACAGTACTGGGGCCAACGTCCTGACTTTC	TRBJ2-6	few	TRBV7-2	.
CASSLIMGPSDTQYF	TGTGCCAGCAGCCTTATTATGGGGCCCTCGGATACGCAGTATTTT	TRBJ2-3	few	TRBV7-2	.
CASSLSSYNSPLHF	TGTGCCAGCTCACTGAGCTCCTATAATTCACCCCTCCACTTT	TRBJ1-6	few	TRBV18	.
CASSLAGRDEQYF	TGTGCCAGCAGCTTAGCAGGTAGAGACGAGCAGTACTTC	TRBJ2-7	.	TRBV7-7	.
CSAKDLFRETQYF	TGCAGTGCTAAGGACCTTTTTCGGGAGACCCAGTACTTC	TRBJ2-5	.	TRBV20-1	.
CSARRGEQFF	TGCAGTGCCCGTCGAGGTGAGCAGTTCTTC	TRBJ2-1	few	TRBV20-1	.
CASSQAPQETQYF	TGTGCCAGCAGCCAAGCTCCGCAAGAGACCCAGTACTTC	TRBJ2-5	few	TRBV3-1	.
CASTVTGGPSHGYTF	TGTGCCAGCACCGTGACAGGGGGCCCTTCCCATGGCTACACCTTC	TRBJ1-2	.	TRBV27	TRBD1
CATSDRGRETQYF	TGTGCCACCAGTGACCGGGGACGGGAGACCCAGTACTTC	TRBJ2-5	many	TRBV24-1	.